A single sample is the source of the 8 T cell receptor beta chains below, sequenced in a study of CD8 T cells in Susac syndrome. When the RNA was reverse transcribed, random hexamers were used with an input of roughly 0.5 to 1 ug. TCRdb itself ran the immunoSEQ multiplex PCR reads through MiXCR, one entry per CDR3 protein. The repertoire consists of approximately 120,000 distinct CDR3 sequences, with roughly 95% occurring once and the leading ten covering about 0.095%. The sequencing sample was made of CD4+ T cells from PBMCs. The receptor set was obtained from a human donor in good health.

V is TRBV4-3 and J is TRBJ1-2; D gene uncertain. Trimming took off 4 bases at V and 4 bases at J, with 16 bases between the two ends. Per the germline V gene, CDR1 is LGHNA and CDR2 is YSLEER. CDR3 length: 15 amino acids. The CDR3 protein is CASSRDGNNFYGYTF. Written as DNA, the CDR3 is TGCGCCAGCAGCCGAGATGGGAATAATTTCTATGGCTACACCTTC.

This chain links TRBV28 with TRBJ1-5; tentatively, D is TRBD1 (5 bases). The germline V gene encodes CDR1 MDHEN and CDR2 SYDVKM. V dropped 5 bases and J dropped 16 bases, with 18 bases sitting between them. The CDR3 covers 12 residues. The CDR3 is CASSHWTGESHF. CDR3 sequence (DNA): TGTGCCAGCAGTCACTGGACGGGGGAGAGCCATTTT.

The genes are TRBV14 and TRBJ2-1; 11 positions agree with TRBD2. Germline V gene sequence: CDR1 SGHDN, CDR2 FVKESK. The CDR3 runs 15 residues. The junction had 4 bases not matched to a gene; V was cut back by 4 bases and J by 5 bases. Here the CDR3 DNA reads TGTGCCAGCAGCCCCCGACTAGCGGGAAACAATGAGCAGTTCTTC. It is translated as CASSPRLAGNNEQFF.

The chain links TRBV12-3 or TRBV12-4 to TRBJ1-1, with unresolved D. CDR3 length equals 14 residues. Trimming took 5 bases from V and 2 from J, leaving 12 bases between them. The CDR3 reads CASSGTVANTEAFF. The CDR3, as DNA: TGTGCCAGCAGTGGAACGGTAGCTAACACTGAAGCTTTCTTT.

The genes are TRBV5-1 and TRBJ2-2; perhaps TRBD1 as D (6 bases). V lost 4 bases to trimming and J lost 0 bases, with 19 bases between them. CDR3 length equals 18 residues. Germline V gives CDR1 SGHRS, CDR2 YFSETQ. CDR3 region: CASSLAAQGSTNTGELFF. The CDR3 DNA follows: TGCGCCAGCAGCCTGGCCGCCCAGGGGTCAACGAACACCGGGGAGCTGTTTTTT.

This chain uses TRBV30 with TRBJ2-7, with unresolved D. CDR3 length equals 14 residues. CDR1 is GTSNPN and CDR2 is SVGIG in the germline V gene (reference sequence). Between the trimmed V and J ends, which lost 0 bases and 0 bases, there was a span of 9 bases. The chain's CDR3 is CAWSVGHSSYEQYF. DNA for the CDR3: TGTGCCTGGAGTGTCGGCCACTCCTCCTACGAGCAGTACTTC. Filled out from reference TRBV30 and TRBJ2-7, the complete variable domain reads SQTIHQWPATLVQPVGSPLSLECTVEGTSNPNLYWYRQAAGRGLQLLFYSVGIGQISSEVPQNLSASRPQDRQFILSSKKLLLSDSGFYLCAWSVGHSSYEQYFGPGTRLTVT.

The V call is TRBV20-1, the J call TRBJ1-1; a possible D gene is TRBD1 (5 bases). Germline V gene lookup returns CDR1 DFQATT and CDR2 SNEGSKA (reference sequence). V was pared by 0 bases and J by 4 bases, with 15 bases between. The length of the CDR3 is 15 residues. CDR3 DNA sequence: TGCAGTGCTAGAGATATGGGATGGGGCACCACTGAAGCTTTCTTT. Its translation is CSARDMGWGTTEAFF.

V usage is TRBV6-1 and J usage is TRBJ1-1, with TRBD1 identical over 10 bases. The CDR3 has 16 residues. The germline V gene encodes CDR1 MNHNS and CDR2 SASEGT. The trim removed 7 bases at V and 0 bases at J, leaving 8 bases unmatched. Written as DNA, the CDR3 is TGTGCCAGCAAAGGACAGGGGGGGTGGTTGAACACTGAAGCTTTCTTT. Translated, it gives CASKGQGGWLNTEAFF.